The 6 T cell receptor beta chains listed next were all sequenced from one sample in a study of cytomegalovirus exposure and HLA in healthy donors. With 60 Vbeta and 13 Jbeta primers, the PCR was carried out. Libraries were prepared by immunoSEQ multiplex PCR; TCRdb keeps only in-frame clonotypes and omits some of them. This repertoire shows around 140,000 clones, around 87% found once; its top ten account for under 6.5%. Material: PBMCs. All receptors derive from a woman younger than 45 in good health and CMV-seronegative.

Regarding this clone: One end of the junction varies from germline; a read error may be responsible. The genes are TRBV18 and TRBJ2-5; TRBD2 matches at 8 bases. The CDR3 sequence is 13 residues long. The germline CDR1 and CDR2 sequences are KGHSH and LQKENI. The DNA for the CDR3 is TGTGCCAGCTCGCCACTAGCGGAAGAGACCCAGTACTTC. This sequence encodes CASSPLAEETQYF.

V is TRBV28 and J is TRBJ1-1; 7 nucleotides agree with TRBD1. CDR3 length equals 16 residues. V trimming: 8 bases; J trimming: 5 bases; junction bases outside the gene matches: 17. CDR1 is MDHEN, CDR2 SYDVKM, per germline. CDR3 amino acids: CASYYHRGRGITEAFF. CDR3 in DNA: TGTGCCAGCTACTACCACAGGGGACGGGGGATTACTGAAGCTTTCTTT.

The gene calls are TRBV30 and TRBJ1-4, with TRBD1 identical over 7 bases. In germline, CDR1 is GTSNPN, CDR2 SVGIG (reference sequence). The CDR3 runs to 15 residues. V was pared by 2 bases and J by 8 bases, with 11 bases of the junction left unmatched. CDR3 sequence reads: CAWSRNRGGQEKLFF. Written as DNA, the CDR3 is TGTGCCTGGAGTCGAAACAGGGGAGGACAGGAAAAACTGTTTTTT.

The chain couples TRBV30 to TRBJ2-2; a weak D match, TRBD2 (5 bases). The V and J ends lost 0 bases and 2 bases respectively, with 10 bases between them. CDR3 length: 15 residues. Germline loops: CDR1 GTSNPN, CDR2 SVGIG (reference sequence). CDR3 nucleotide sequence: TGTGCCTGGAGTGTAACGGGAATAAACACCGGGGAGCTGTTTTTT. It encodes CAWSVTGINTGELFF.

The chain has TRBV19 and TRBJ1-6; TRBD1 matches 8 bases. Germline assignment: CDR1 LNHDA and CDR2 SQIVND (reference sequence). Trimming cost V 3 bases and J 6 bases; bases outside gene matches: 1. This CDR3 contains 14 residues. The CDR3 here is CASSIGQGNSPLHF. The CDR3 DNA reads TGTGCCAGTAGTATTGGACAGGGTAATTCACCCCTCCACTTT.

V and J are TRBV5-4 and TRBJ1-4; 8 bases map to TRBD1. Germline loops: CDR1 SGHNT, CDR2 YYREEE (reference sequence). CDR3 size: 15 residues. V lost 3 bases and J lost 5; bases outside the gene matches: 6. DNA of the CDR3: TGTGCCAGCAGCTCGAGGACAGGGCCAAATGAAAAACTGTTTTTT. Protein product: CASSSRTGPNEKLFF. Using reference TRBV5-4 and TRBJ1-4 for the parts outside the CDR3, the full variable domain is ETGVTQSPTHLIKTRGQQVTLRCSSQSGHNTVSWYQQALGQGPQFIFQYYREEENGRGNFPPRFSGLQFPNYSSELNVNALELDDSALYLCASSSRTGPNEKLFFGSGTQLSVL.